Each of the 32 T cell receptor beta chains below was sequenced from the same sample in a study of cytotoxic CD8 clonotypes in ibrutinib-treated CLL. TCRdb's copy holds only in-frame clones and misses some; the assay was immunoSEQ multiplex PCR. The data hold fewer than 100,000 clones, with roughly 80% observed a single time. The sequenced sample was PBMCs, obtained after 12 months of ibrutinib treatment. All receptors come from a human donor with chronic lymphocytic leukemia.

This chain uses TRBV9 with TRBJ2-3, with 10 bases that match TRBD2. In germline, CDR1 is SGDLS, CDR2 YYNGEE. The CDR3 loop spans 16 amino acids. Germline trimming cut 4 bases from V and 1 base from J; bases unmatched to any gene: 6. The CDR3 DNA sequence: TGTGCCAGCAGCTTCCTAGCGGGAGCAGGCACAGATACGCAGTATTTT. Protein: CASSFLAGAGTDTQYF.

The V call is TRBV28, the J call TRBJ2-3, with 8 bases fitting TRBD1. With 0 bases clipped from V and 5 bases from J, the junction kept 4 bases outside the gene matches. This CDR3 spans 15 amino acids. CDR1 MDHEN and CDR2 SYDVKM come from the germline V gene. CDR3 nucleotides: TGTGCCAGCAGTTTATGGGCAGGGGGCAGAGATACGCAGTATTTT. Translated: CASSLWAGGRDTQYF.

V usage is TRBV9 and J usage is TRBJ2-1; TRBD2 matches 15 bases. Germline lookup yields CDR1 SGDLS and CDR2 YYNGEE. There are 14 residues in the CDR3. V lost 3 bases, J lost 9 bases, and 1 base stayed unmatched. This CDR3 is CASSEGLAGGEQFF. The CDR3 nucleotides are TGTGCCAGCAGCGAGGGACTAGCGGGAGGTGAGCAGTTCTTC. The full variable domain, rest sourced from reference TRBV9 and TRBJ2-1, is DSGVTQTPKHLITATGQRVTLRCSPRSGDLSVYWYQQSLDQGLQFLIQYYNGEERAKGNILERFSAQQFPDLHSELNLSSLELGDSALYFCASSEGLAGGEQFFGPGTRLTVL.

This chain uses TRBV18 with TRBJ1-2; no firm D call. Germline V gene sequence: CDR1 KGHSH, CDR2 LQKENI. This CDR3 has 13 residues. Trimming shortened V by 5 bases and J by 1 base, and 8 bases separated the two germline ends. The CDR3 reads CASSYEGNYGYTF. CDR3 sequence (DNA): TGTGCCAGCTCATACGAGGGTAACTATGGCTACACCTTC. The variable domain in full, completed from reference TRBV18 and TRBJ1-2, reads NAGVMQNPRHLVRRRGQEARLRCSPMKGHSHVYWYRQLPEEGLKFMVYLQKENIIDESGMPKERFSAEFPKEGPSILRIQQVVRGDSAAYFCASSYEGNYGYTFGSGTRLTVV.

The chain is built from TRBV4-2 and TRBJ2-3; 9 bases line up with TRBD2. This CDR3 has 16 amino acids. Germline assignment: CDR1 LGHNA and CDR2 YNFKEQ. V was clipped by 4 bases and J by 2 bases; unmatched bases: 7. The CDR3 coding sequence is TGTGCCAGCAGCCGAGCGACTAGCGGTGCCACAGATACGCAGTATTTT. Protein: CASSRATSGATDTQYF.

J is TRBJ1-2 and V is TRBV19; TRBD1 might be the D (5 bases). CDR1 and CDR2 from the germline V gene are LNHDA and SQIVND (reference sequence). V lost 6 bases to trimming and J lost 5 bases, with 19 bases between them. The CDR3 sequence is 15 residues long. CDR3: CASSDRGGLEYGYTF. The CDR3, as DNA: TGTGCCAGTAGCGACCGGGGGGGTTTGGAGTATGGCTACACCTTC.

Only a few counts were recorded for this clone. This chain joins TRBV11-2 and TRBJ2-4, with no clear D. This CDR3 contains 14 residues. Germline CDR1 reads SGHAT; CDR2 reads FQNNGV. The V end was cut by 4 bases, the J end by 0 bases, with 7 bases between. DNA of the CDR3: TGTGCCAGCAGCTCCAGGCTAGCCAAAAACATTCAGTACTTC. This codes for CASSSRLAKNIQYF.

The chain's CDR3 is CASSLAGLAGGGGEQYF. The CDR3 DNA follows: TGTGCCAGCAGCTTAGCCGGACTAGCGGGAGGTGGGGGGGAGCAGTACTTC. This chain links TRBV11-2 with TRBJ2-7, with 14 bases lining up with TRBD2. The CDR3 is 17 residues long. Germline CDR1 is SGHAT and CDR2 is FQNNGV. J lost 7 bases, V lost 1 base, and 9 bases had no gene match.

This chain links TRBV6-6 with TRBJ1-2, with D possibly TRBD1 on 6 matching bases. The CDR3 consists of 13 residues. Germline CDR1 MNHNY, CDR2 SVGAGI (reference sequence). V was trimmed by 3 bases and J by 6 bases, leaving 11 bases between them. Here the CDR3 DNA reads TGTGCCAGCAGTTATGGGGCAGGGGATGGCTACACCTTC. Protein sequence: CASSYGAGDGYTF.

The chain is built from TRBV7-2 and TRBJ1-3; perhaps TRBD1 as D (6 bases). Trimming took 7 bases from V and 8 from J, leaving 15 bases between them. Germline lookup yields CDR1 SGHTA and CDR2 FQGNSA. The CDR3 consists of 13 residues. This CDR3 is CASIPRGGYTIYF. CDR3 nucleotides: TGTGCCAGCATCCCAAGGGGGGGTTACACCATATATTTT.

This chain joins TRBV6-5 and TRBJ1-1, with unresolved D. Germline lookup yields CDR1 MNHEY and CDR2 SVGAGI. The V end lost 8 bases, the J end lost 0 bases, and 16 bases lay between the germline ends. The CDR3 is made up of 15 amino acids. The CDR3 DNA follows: TGTGCCAGCCCCACACGCGGGGTAATGAACACTGAAGCTTTCTTT. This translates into CASPTRGVMNTEAFF.

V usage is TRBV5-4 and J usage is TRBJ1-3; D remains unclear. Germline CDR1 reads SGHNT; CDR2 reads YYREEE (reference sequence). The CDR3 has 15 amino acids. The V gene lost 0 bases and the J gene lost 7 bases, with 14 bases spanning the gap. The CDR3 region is CASSLGPDSANTIYF. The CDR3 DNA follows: TGTGCCAGCAGCTTGGGCCCGGACTCGGCGAACACCATATATTTT.

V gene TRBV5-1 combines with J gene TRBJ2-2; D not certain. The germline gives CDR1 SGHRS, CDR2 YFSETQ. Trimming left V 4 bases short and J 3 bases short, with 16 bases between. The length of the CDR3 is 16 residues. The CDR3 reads CASSPKWARDTGELFF. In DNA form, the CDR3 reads TGCGCCAGCAGCCCCAAGTGGGCTCGGGACACCGGGGAGCTGTTTTTT.

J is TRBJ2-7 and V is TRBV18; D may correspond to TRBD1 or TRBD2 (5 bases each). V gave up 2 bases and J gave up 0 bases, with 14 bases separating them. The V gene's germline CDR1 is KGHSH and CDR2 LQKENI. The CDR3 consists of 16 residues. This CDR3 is CASSPGAGLSSYEQYF. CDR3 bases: TGTGCCAGCTCACCAGGGGCGGGTTTAAGCTCCTACGAGCAGTACTTC.

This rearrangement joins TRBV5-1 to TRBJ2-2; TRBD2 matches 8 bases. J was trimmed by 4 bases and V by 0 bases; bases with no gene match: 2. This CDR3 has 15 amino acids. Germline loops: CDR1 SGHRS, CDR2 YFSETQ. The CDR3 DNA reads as TGCGCCAGCAGCTTGGGGCTAGCGGGCACCGGGGAGCTGTTTTTT. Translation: CASSLGLAGTGELFF.

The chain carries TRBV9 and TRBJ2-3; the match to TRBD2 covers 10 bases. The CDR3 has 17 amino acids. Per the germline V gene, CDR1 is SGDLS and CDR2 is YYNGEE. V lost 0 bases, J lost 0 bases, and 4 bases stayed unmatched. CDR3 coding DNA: TGTGCCAGCAGCGTAGGGAAGACTAGCGGGAGCACAGATACGCAGTATTTT. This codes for CASSVGKTSGSTDTQYF.

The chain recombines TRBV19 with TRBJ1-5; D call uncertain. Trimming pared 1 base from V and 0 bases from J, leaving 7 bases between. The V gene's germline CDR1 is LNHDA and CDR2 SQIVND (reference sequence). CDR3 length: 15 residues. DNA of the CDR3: TGTGCCAGTAGTATAGTCCCCTATAGCAATCAGCCCCAGCATTTT. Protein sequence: CASSIVPYSNQPQHF.

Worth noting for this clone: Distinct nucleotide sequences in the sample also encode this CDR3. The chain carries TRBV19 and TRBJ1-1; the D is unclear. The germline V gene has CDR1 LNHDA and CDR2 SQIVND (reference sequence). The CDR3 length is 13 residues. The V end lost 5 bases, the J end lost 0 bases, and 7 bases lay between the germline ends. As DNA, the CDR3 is TGTGCCAGTAGTTCCGGCCTGAACACTGAAGCTTTCTTT. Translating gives CASSSGLNTEAFF.

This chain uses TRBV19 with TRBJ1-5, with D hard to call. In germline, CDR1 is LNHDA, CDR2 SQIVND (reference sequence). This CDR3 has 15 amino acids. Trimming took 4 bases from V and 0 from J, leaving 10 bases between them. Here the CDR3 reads CASSTRTDSNQPQHF. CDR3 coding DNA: TGTGCCAGTAGTACCCGGACGGATAGCAATCAGCCCCAGCATTTT.

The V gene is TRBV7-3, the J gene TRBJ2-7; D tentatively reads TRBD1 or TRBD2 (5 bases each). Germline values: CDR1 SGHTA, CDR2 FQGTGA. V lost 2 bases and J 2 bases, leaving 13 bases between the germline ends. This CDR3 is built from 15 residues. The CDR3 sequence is CASSLWGGPPYEQYF. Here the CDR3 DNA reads TGTGCCAGCAGCTTATGGGGCGGGCCCCCCTACGAGCAGTACTTC.

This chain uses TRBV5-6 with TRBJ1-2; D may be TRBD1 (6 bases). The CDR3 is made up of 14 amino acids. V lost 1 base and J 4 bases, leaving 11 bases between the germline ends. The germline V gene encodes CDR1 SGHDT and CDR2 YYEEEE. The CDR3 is CASSLSGGVYGYTF. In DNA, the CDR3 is TGTGCCAGCAGCTTGTCCGGGGGCGTCTATGGCTACACCTTC.

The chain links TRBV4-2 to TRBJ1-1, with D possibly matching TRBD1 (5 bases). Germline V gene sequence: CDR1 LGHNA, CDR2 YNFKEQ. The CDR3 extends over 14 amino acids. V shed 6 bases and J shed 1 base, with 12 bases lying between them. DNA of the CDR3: TGTGCCAGCAGACCGCCGACAGCGAACACTGAAGCTTTCTTT. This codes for CASRPPTANTEAFF.

The CDR3 bases are TGTGCCAGCAGCCCACCGGGGACAGATACGCAGTATTTT. Translating gives CASSPPGTDTQYF. This chain connects TRBV6-1 to TRBJ2-3, with D possibly being TRBD2 (5 bases). The CDR3 is made up of 13 amino acids. The ends were cut back, 6 bases at V and 3 bases at J, with 10 bases in the middle. CDR1 MNHNS and CDR2 SASEGT come from the germline V gene.

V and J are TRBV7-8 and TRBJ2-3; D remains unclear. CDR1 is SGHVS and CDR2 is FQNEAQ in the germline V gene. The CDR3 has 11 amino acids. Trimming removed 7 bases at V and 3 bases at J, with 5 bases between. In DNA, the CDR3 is TGTGCCAGCACCCAAACAGATACGCAGTATTTT. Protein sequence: CASTQTDTQYF.

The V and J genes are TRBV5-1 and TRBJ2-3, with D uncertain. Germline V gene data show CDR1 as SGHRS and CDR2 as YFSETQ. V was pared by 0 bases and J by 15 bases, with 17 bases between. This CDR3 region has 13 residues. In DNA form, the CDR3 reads TGCGCCAGCAGCTTGGGACCCCCGGAAGGTTCATATTTT. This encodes CASSLGPPEGSYF.

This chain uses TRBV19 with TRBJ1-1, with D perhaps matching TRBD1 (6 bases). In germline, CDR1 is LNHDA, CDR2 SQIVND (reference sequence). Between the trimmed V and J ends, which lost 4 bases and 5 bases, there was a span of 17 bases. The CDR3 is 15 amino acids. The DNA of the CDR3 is TGTGCCAGTAGTAATCTTTACACAGGGCCAACTGAAGCTTTCTTT. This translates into CASSNLYTGPTEAFF.

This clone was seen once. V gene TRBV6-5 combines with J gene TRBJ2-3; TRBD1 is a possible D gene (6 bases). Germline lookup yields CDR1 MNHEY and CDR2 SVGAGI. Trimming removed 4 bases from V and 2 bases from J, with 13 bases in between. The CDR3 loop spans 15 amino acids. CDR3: CASSSDSPNTDTQYF. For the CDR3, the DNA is TGTGCCAGCAGTTCGGACAGTCCGAACACAGATACGCAGTATTTT.

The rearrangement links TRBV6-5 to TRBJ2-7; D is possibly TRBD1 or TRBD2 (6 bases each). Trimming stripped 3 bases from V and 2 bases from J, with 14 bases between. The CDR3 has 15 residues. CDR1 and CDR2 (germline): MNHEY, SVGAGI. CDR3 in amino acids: CASSYIGGGTYEQYF. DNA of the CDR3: TGTGCCAGCAGTTATATCGGAGGGGGAACCTACGAGCAGTACTTC.

The CDR3 spells CASNPGTGEGETQYF. For the CDR3, the DNA is TGTGCCAGCAACCCCGGGACAGGGGAGGGAGAGACCCAGTACTTC. The V and J genes are TRBV6-5 and TRBJ2-5; 10 bases are a match to TRBD1. Germline CDR1 reads MNHEY; CDR2 reads SVGAGI. V shed 7 bases, J shed 4 bases, and the junction held 9 bases outside the gene matches. The CDR3 consists of 15 residues.

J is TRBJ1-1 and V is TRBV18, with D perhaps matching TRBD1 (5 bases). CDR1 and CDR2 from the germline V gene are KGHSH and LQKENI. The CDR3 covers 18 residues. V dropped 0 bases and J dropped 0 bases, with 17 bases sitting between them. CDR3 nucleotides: TGTGCCAGCTCACCACCCAGGGTCGACAGTAAGCTGAACACTGAAGCTTTCTTT. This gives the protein CASSPPRVDSKLNTEAFF.

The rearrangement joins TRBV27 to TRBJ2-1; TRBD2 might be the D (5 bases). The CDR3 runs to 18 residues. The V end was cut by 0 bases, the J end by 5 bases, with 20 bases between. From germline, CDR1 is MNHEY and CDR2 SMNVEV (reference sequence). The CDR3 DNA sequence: TGTGCCAGCAGTTTATCCCCCGGGGTTCGGTCAAGAAACAATGAGCAGTTCTTC. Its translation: CASSLSPGVRSRNNEQFF.

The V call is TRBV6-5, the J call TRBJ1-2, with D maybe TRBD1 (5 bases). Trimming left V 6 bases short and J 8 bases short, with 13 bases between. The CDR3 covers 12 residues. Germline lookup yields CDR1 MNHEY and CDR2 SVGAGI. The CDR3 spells CASRRGIGGYTF. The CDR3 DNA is TGTGCCAGCAGAAGGGGTATAGGCGGCTACACCTTC.